This T cell receptor beta chain appears in the sequencing data of a study of beta chain features in type 1 diabetes. Study information: Age, gender, cell numbers and subset yield matched between patients and controls. Study-level findings and limits: Small HLA sub-analyses could not settle whether HLA shapes TCRB rearrangement. Type 1 diabetes patients had fewer VDJ junction insertions and more deletions. Naive, central memory and regulatory TCRB repertoires appeared more similar among patients than healthy donors.

The investigators reverse transcribed all of the isolated RNA, so they sequenced expressed TCRB transcripts. The repertoire was sequenced with immunoSEQ multiplex PCR; TCRdb's copy has only in-frame clones and lacks some. The sample lists approximately 300,000 clones, roughly 9.6% occurring once. With respect to this clone: Its antigen remains unidentified.

The receptor was derived from a woman between 25 and 40 years old in good health. Sequenced input: naive CD4+ T cells from blood.

The CDR3 protein is CASSPRGLAGAGGETQYF. Here the CDR3 DNA reads TGTGCCAGCAGCCCTCGTGGACTAGCGGGAGCAGGAGGGGAGACCCAGTACTTC. The chain joins TRBV7-2 to TRBJ2-5; 13 nucleotides match TRBD2. Germline values: CDR1 SGHTA, CDR2 FQGNSA. Germline trimming cut 5 bases from V and 5 bases from J; bases unmatched to any gene: 14. This CDR3 contains 18 residues.